This TCR beta chain was recovered during a study of technical replicates of blood from four donors. Method: immunoSEQ multiplex PCR; TCRdb's copy keeps in-frame clones and lacks some. The sample records roughly 100,000 clones, around 96% being singletons. This CDR3 is 15 amino acids long. The V end lost 4 bases, the J end lost 0 bases, and 13 bases lay between the germline ends. The V gene's germline CDR1 is LNHNV and CDR2 YYDKDF (reference sequence). This chain links TRBV15 with TRBJ2-7; D possibly corresponds to TRBD1 (6 bases). The TCR originated in a human donor in good health. Specimen: T cells isolated from PBMCs. This chain's CDR3 is CATSTGQQGSYEQYF. CDR3 DNA: TGTGCCACCAGCACCGGACAGCAGGGCTCCTACGAGCAGTACTTC.